The 10 T cell receptor beta chains presented below share a single source sample, sequenced in a study of response to subunit inactivated influenza vaccine. TCRdb reanalysed the RT-PCR reads using MiXCR and keeps one entry per CDR3 protein. The sample contains over 300,000 distinct CDR3 sequences, roughly a fifth of which appear only once. The specimen comprised PBMCs from blood, sampled about 20 months after vaccination. All receptors come from a man aged 45 to 75 who received an inactivated influenza vaccine.

The table lists this clonotype with a few counts. The genes are TRBV28 and TRBJ1-2; D possibly corresponds to TRBD1 (6 bases). The CDR3 sequence is 16 residues long. Germline CDR1 reads MDHEN; CDR2 reads SYDVKM. Trimming removed 4 bases from V and 0 bases from J, with 15 bases in between. The DNA for the CDR3 is TGTGCCAGCAGTTCAACATGGACAGAAGCTAACTATGGCTACACCTTC. Its protein product is CASSSTWTEANYGYTF.

The chain carries TRBV7-9 and TRBJ1-4; 8 nucleotides agree with TRBD1. The germline V gene encodes CDR1 SEHNR and CDR2 FQNEAQ (reference sequence). The CDR3 loop spans 15 amino acids. Unmatched junction bases numbered 5, after V lost 2 bases and J lost 6 bases. This CDR3 is CASSLLATGDEKLFF. CDR3 bases: TGTGCCAGCAGCTTACTGGCGACAGGGGATGAAAAACTGTTTTTT. Drawing the rest from reference TRBV7-9 and TRBJ1-4, the complete variable domain is DTGVSQNPRHKITKRGQNVTFRCDPISEHNRLYWYRQTLGQGPEFLTYFQNEAQLEKSRLLSDRFSAERPKGSFSTLEIQRTEQGDSAMYLCASSLLATGDEKLFFGSGTQLSVL.

This clonotype has only a few counts. This chain links TRBV7-9 with TRBJ1-2; D remains ambiguous. V was clipped by 1 base and J by 4 bases, with 7 bases between them. This CDR3 has 13 residues. Germline CDR1 and CDR2: SEHNR and FQNEAQ (reference sequence). The CDR3 is CASSLGASYGYTF. The CDR3 DNA reads as TGTGCCAGCAGCTTAGGGGCCTCCTATGGCTACACCTTC.

The chain uses TRBV3-1 and TRBJ1-2, with a weak D call TRBD1 (6 bases). V was trimmed by 3 bases and J by 5 bases, leaving 13 bases between them. Germline CDR1 LGHDT, CDR2 YNNKEL (reference sequence). This CDR3 has 14 residues. The chain's CDR3 is CASSHQGTRYGYTF. The CDR3 nucleotides are TGTGCCAGCAGCCACCAGGGGACGAGGTATGGCTACACCTTC.

This clonotype was seen a handful of times. This chain uses TRBV20-1 with TRBJ2-7; 10 bases agree with TRBD2. CDR3 length: 13 residues. Germline V CDR1 and CDR2: DFQATT, SNEGSKA (reference sequence). Written as DNA, the CDR3 is TGCAGCACACTAGCGGGGCCGAGGGGCGAGCAGTACTTC. Protein product: CSTLAGPRGEQYF.

The chain joins TRBV29-1 to TRBJ2-7, with a tentative D call TRBD2 (7 bases). V lost 7 bases, J lost 4 bases, and 14 bases lay in between. The CDR3 extends over 12 amino acids. Germline CDR1 SQVTM, CDR2 ANQGSEA. The CDR3 reads CSAGKGGYEQYF. CDR3 nucleotide sequence: TGCAGCGCGGGCAAGGGGGGGTACGAGCAGTACTTC.

The V gene is TRBV6-5, the J gene TRBJ2-4; 7 bases line up with TRBD2. The length of the CDR3 is 12 residues. V gave up 5 bases and J gave up 9 bases; unmatched junction bases: 4. Per germline, CDR1 MNHEY and CDR2 SVGAGI. CDR3 nucleotide sequence: TGTGCCAGCAGTCCCCCGGGAGGCATTCAGTACTTC. It specifies CASSPPGGIQYF.

The chain couples TRBV6-5 to TRBJ1-6; D unresolved. The V and J ends lost 0 bases and 9 bases respectively, with 9 bases between them. Germline-derived CDR1 and CDR2 are MNHEY and SVGAGI. This CDR3 is 14 amino acids long. CDR3 in amino acids: CASSYSAVSSPLHF. DNA of the CDR3: TGTGCCAGCAGTTACTCGGCAGTTAGTTCACCCCTCCACTTT.

This clonotype has only a few counts. The gene calls are TRBV25-1 and TRBJ2-2; D is possibly TRBD1 or TRBD2 (5 bases each). Germline loops: CDR1 MGHDK, CDR2 SYGVNS. The CDR3 runs 16 residues. The V end was cut by 4 bases, the J end by 2 bases, with 14 bases between. CDR3 protein: CASSGSGTGNTGELFF. The DNA for the CDR3 is TGTGCCAGCAGTGGATCCGGGACGGGAAACACCGGGGAGCTGTTTTTT.

This clonotype was seen a handful of times. The chain uses TRBV6-2 or TRBV6-3 and TRBJ2-2, with 7 bases aligning to TRBD1. The germline gives CDR1 MNHEY, CDR2 SVGEGT. Unmatched junction bases numbered 1, after V lost 6 bases and J lost 6 bases. This CDR3 is 12 amino acids long. In DNA form, the CDR3 reads TGTGCCAGCAGACAGGGGTCCGGGGAGCTGTTTTTT. Translating gives CASRQGSGELFF.